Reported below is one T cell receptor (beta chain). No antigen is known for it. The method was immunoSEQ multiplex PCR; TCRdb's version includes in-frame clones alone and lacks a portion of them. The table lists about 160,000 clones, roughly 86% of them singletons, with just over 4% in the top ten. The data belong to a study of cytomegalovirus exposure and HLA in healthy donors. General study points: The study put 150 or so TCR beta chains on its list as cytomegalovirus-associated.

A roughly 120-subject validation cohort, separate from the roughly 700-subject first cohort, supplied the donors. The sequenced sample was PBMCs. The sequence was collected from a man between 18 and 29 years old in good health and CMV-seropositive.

The CDR3 coding sequence is TGTGCCAGCAGCCCAACAGGGGTCGAGGAGCTGTTTTTT. This encodes CASSPTGVEELFF. V and J are TRBV9 and TRBJ2-2, with 7 positions matching TRBD1. CDR1 is SGDLS and CDR2 is YYNGEE in the germline V gene. This CDR3 contains 13 residues. V was pared by 4 bases and J by 10 bases, with 7 bases of the junction left unmatched.